This T cell receptor beta chain came from a study of shared clonotypes between healthy human individuals. Study conclusions and caveats: Of the naive CD4 clonotypes, about 5% were shared across a handful of donors.

TCRdb's copy holds only in-frame clones and misses some; the assay was immunoSEQ multiplex PCR. The table has about 1 million clones, around 74% seen once. A note on this clone: The antigen remains unidentified.

The CDR3 runs to 15 residues. Germline V gene data show CDR1 as MDHEN and CDR2 as SYDVKM. V lost 5 bases and J lost 7; bases outside the gene matches: 6. This chain connects TRBV28 to TRBJ2-2, with TRBD2 identical over 11 bases. The specimen was memory CD4+ T cells sorted from blood. The subset is: CD45RA-negative fraction. This sequence originates from a man aged 18-30 years in good health. The CDR3 sequence is CASSPSSGRSGELFF. The CDR3 nucleotides are TGTGCCAGCAGTCCATCTAGCGGGAGGAGCGGGGAGCTGTTTTTT.